This TCR beta chain was sequenced in a study of control samples from healthy donors and cancer patients. Profiling relied on immunoSEQ multiplex PCR, and the TCRdb table lists in-frame clones only, not all of them. The table includes about 100,000 clones, approximately 80% detected once. The V gene lost 6 bases and the J gene lost 5 bases, with 9 bases spanning the gap. The CDR3 has 11 residues. Germline loops: CDR1 DFQATT, CDR2 SNEGSKA (reference sequence). What was sequenced was blood. The genes are TRBV20-1 and TRBJ2-3; D unclear. This sequence was found in a man between 18 and 29 years old in good health. This chain's CDR3 is CSAAHGDTQYF. DNA of the CDR3: TGCAGTGCCGCCCACGGAGATACGCAGTATTTT.